This entry concerns a single T cell receptor beta chain. The time point was: recipient sample about 28 days before transplant, after cytoreduction. These data are taken from a study of T cell clonotyping in hematopoietic cell transplantation. Germline CDR1 reads SQVTM; CDR2 reads ANQGSEA. V was cut by 4 bases and J by 2 bases, with 8 bases left in between. CDR3 size: 12 residues. TCRdb's table, derived via immunoSEQ multiplex PCR, lists solely in-frame clones and lacks some. There are under 11,000 clones in the sample; roughly 90% occur only once, and 10% to 15% lies in the top ten. The source of this sequence is a middle-aged woman with acute myeloid leukemia. Some clones in this sample may be carry-over from other donors' samples. The sample here was peripheral blood mononuclear cells, taken before stem cell transplant. The chain couples TRBV29-1 to TRBJ2-5; D gene unclear. The CDR3 DNA reads TGCAGCGTTGTACGGTTACAAGAGACCCAGTACTTC. Protein sequence: CSVVRLQETQYF.